One sample yielded the 31 T cell receptor beta chains listed below, sequenced in a study of Graves' ophthalmopathy and Graves' hyperthyroidism (dated by TCRdb to 2016 to 2019). The data were produced on an Illumina HiSeq 2000. TCR beta CDR3 regions were amplified from RNA transcripts for repertoire sequencing. A first-round RT-PCR used HTBI primers with the Qiagen OneStep RT-PCR kit, followed by a second-round multiplex PCR, size selection and purification. TCRdb reworked the public reads: Q25 trimming with fastp, MiXCR clone assembly, productive beta chains retained. Every CDR3 protein is listed once, alongside the most common genes and DNA of its rows. Across this sample there are under 800,000 distinct CDR3 sequences, with 20% to 25% seen only once. The ten largest clonotypes hold around 6.9% of the sample. Sample: peripheral blood. These receptors were obtained from a woman in her late teens or twenties with stable Graves' hyperthyroidism. Some clones in this sample may be carry-over from other donors' samples. Donor details come from another sample of the same person, matched by shared clones.

This clonotype has at least ten counts. The genes are TRBV29-1 and TRBJ2-7; weak D call: TRBD2 (7 bases). With 6 bases removed from V and 3 bases from J, the gap between germline ends came to 15 bases. There are 13 residues in the CDR3. Germline CDR1 is SQVTM and CDR2 is ANQGSEA. The CDR3 coding sequence is TGCAGCGTAAGAGGGGGGGGGATCTACGAGCAGTACTTC. It yields the protein CSVRGGGIYEQYF.

Points on this clonotype: A much larger clone is a single base away; this may be a read error. Without the conserved terminal phenylalanine or tryptophan, this CDR3 likely stems from a read error. The chain joins TRBV29-1 to TRBJ2-2; no clear D gene. There are 14 residues in the CDR3. CDR1 is SQVTM and CDR2 is ANQGSEA in the germline V gene. Trimming removed 4 bases at V and 1 base at J, with 10 bases between. CDR3: CSVGARQNTGELFL. As DNA, the CDR3 is TGCAGCGTTGGAGCCCGACAGAACACCGGGGAGCTGTTTTTG.

This clonotype was counted at least ten times. J is TRBJ1-1 and V is TRBV12-3 or TRBV12-4, with TRBD1 as a possible D gene (5 bases). Trimming shortened V by 5 bases and J by 5 bases, and 18 bases separated the two germline ends. The CDR3 has 15 residues. The CDR3 DNA follows: TGTGCCAGCAGTCCCCTCGACAGCTTCTCGACTGAAGCTTTCTTT. Its translation: CASSPLDSFSTEAFF.

About this clonotype: A much larger clone is a single base away; this may be a read error. The V gene is TRBV30, the J gene TRBJ1-6; no firm D call. The germline V gene has CDR1 GTSNPN and CDR2 SVGIG (reference sequence). CDR3 length: 13 amino acids. The CDR3 DNA follows: TGTGCCTGGGGGCAGTTCTATAATTCACACCTCCACTTT. Protein: CAWGQFYNSHLHF.

This clonotype was seen more than once but under ten times. V gene TRBV6-5 combines with J gene TRBJ1-6, with D tentatively TRBD1 (5 bases). The germline V and J ends were trimmed by 2 bases and 1 base, with 12 bases remaining between them. CDR3 size: 17 residues. CDR1 MNHEY and CDR2 SVGAGI come from the germline V gene. In DNA form, the CDR3 reads TGTGCCAGCAGTTACAGTCAGGGAGGTTCCTATAATTCACCCCTCCACTTT. Translating gives CASSYSQGGSYNSPLHF.

The J gene is TRBJ1-6, the V gene TRBV19; the D gene is possibly TRBD1 (5 bases). V lost 8 bases and J lost 5, with 13 bases in between. This CDR3 has 14 residues. Germline values: CDR1 LNHDA, CDR2 SQIVND (reference sequence). The CDR3 bases are TGTGCCAGTGCCGGCGGGGGGAATAATTCACCCCTCCACTTT. This gives the protein CASAGGGNNSPLHF.

The chain has TRBV20-1 and TRBJ1-6; D unresolved. The length of the CDR3 is 15 residues. The germline gives CDR1 DFQATT, CDR2 SNEGSKA (reference sequence). Trimming took off 1 base at V and 5 bases at J, with 12 bases between the two ends. The CDR3 spells CSARVGSGHNSPLHF. The DNA of the CDR3 is TGCAGTGCTAGAGTGGGAAGTGGTCATAATTCACCCCTCCACTTT.

This clonotype has a count of ten or more. This sequence joins TRBV6-1 and TRBJ1-5; maybe TRBD1 (6 bases). The V gene lost 0 bases and the J gene lost 2 bases, with 11 bases spanning the gap. CDR3 length: 16 residues. Looked up from germline, CDR1 is MNHNS and CDR2 is SASEGT. The CDR3 spells CASSEAQGLGNQPQHF. Here the CDR3 DNA reads TGTGCCAGCAGTGAAGCGCAGGGGCTGGGCAATCAGCCCCAGCATTTT.

This clonotype was counted ten times or more. The gene calls are TRBV6-1 and TRBJ1-6, with D perhaps matching TRBD1 (6 bases). Germline V gene sequence: CDR1 MNHNS, CDR2 SASEGT. V lost 3 bases to trimming and J lost 7 bases, with 10 bases between them. The CDR3 has 14 amino acids. This CDR3 reads CASSDLQGNSPLHF. DNA for the CDR3: TGTGCCAGCAGTGATCTCCAGGGGAATTCACCCCTCCACTTT.

This clonotype appeared many times. The V gene is TRBV12-5, the J gene TRBJ2-5; 7 bases line up with TRBD2. Germline assignment: CDR1 LGHNT and CDR2 FRNRAP. CDR3 length: 18 residues. The junction had 15 bases not matched to a gene; V was cut back by 0 bases and J by 5 bases. The CDR3 protein is CASGLVRGGRGVSETQYF. In nucleotides, the CDR3 is TGTGCTAGTGGTTTGGTACGAGGAGGGAGGGGAGTGAGTGAGACCCAGTACTTC.

There are many counts of this clonotype. The V and J genes are TRBV12-3 or TRBV12-4 and TRBJ2-5; 10 bases align to TRBD2. The ends lost 6 bases at V and 2 bases at J; junction bases unmatched: 3. This CDR3 is built from 14 residues. The CDR3 DNA reads TGTGCCAGCAGGCTGACTAGCGGGCAAGAGACCCAGTACTTC. Translating gives CASRLTSGQETQYF.

This sequence joins TRBV20-1 and TRBJ2-7; the match to TRBD1 covers 9 bases. The V segment lost 1 base and the J segment 5 bases; nucleotides outside the gene matches: 9. The germline V gene has CDR1 DFQATT and CDR2 SNEGSKA (reference sequence). The CDR3 length is 15 residues. The CDR3 spells CSARVGTGLGNEQYF. For the CDR3, the DNA is TGCAGTGCTAGAGTGGGGACAGGGTTGGGCAACGAGCAGTACTTC.

This clonotype was seen repeatedly, ten times or more. The genes are TRBV28 and TRBJ1-2, with TRBD1 matching over 8 bases. CDR1 MDHEN and CDR2 SYDVKM come from the germline V gene. V trimming: 5 bases; J trimming: 7 bases; junction bases outside the gene matches: 24. CDR3 length: 19 residues. The CDR3 here is CASSPHYYKTGGGPSGYTF. In DNA form, the CDR3 reads TGTGCCAGCAGTCCCCATTACTATAAAACAGGGGGAGGGCCTAGTGGCTACACCTTC.

This clonotype occurred many times. The chain joins TRBV27 to TRBJ2-5; 7 nucleotides line up with TRBD1. CDR1 is MNHEY and CDR2 is SMNVEV in the germline V gene (reference sequence). V dropped 4 bases and J dropped 5; count of bases not matched to a gene: 7. The CDR3 loop spans 14 amino acids. CDR3: CASSYRGGLETQYF. The CDR3 coding sequence is TGTGCCAGCAGTTACAGGGGCGGGTTGGAGACCCAGTACTTC.

This clonotype came up many times. This chain uses TRBV20-1 with TRBJ2-2, with 11 bases lining up with TRBD1. The CDR3 is made up of 18 amino acids. After removal of 0 bases from V and 0 bases from J, the junction contained 6 bases not matched to a gene. Germline V gives CDR1 DFQATT, CDR2 SNEGSKA (reference sequence). CDR3 sequence reads: CSARDWDRGNPNTGELFF. The CDR3 nucleotides read TGCAGTGCTAGAGATTGGGACAGGGGGAACCCGAACACCGGGGAGCTGTTTTTT.

The chain combines TRBV6-1 with TRBJ2-7; D may be TRBD2 (5 bases). The CDR3 consists of 14 residues. Germline V gene data show CDR1 as MNHNS and CDR2 as SASEGT. V lost 2 bases to trimming and J lost 7 bases, with 15 bases between them. CDR3 sequence (DNA): TGTGCCAGCAGTGAAACGAGGGCAGCTGGGGAGCAGTACTTC. It specifies CASSETRAAGEQYF.

This clonotype has a handful of counts. The chain uses TRBV6-2 or TRBV6-3 and TRBJ2-7, with D tentatively TRBD1 (6 bases). Germline loops: CDR1 MNHEY, CDR2 SVGEGT. The CDR3 consists of 16 residues. V shed 5 bases and J shed 3 bases, with 20 bases lying between them. The CDR3 protein is CASSESPRTAFYEQYF. The DNA of the CDR3 is TGTGCCAGCAGTGAATCACCCCGGACAGCCTTCTACGAGCAGTACTTC.

In its sample, this clonotype was seen many times. The chain recombines TRBV20-1 with TRBJ2-7; 7 bases agree with TRBD1. The V and J ends lost 5 bases and 4 bases, in that order; junction bases with no gene match: 11. CDR1 is DFQATT, CDR2 SNEGSKA, per germline (reference sequence). The CDR3 covers 14 residues. The CDR3 DNA is TGCAGTGCTGAACGGGACAGAACCTTATACGAGCAGTACTTC. It is translated as CSAERDRTLYEQYF.

The rearrangement uses TRBV20-1 and TRBJ2-2, with 14 nucleotides matching TRBD2. The CDR3 has 17 amino acids. Losses at the gene ends were 3 bases for V and 3 bases for J; bases not matched to a gene: 6. The germline gives CDR1 DFQATT, CDR2 SNEGSKA (reference sequence). DNA for the CDR3: TGCAGTGCTAGCAAGACTAGCGGGAGGGCAGACACCGGGGAGCTGTTTTTT. Its translation is CSASKTSGRADTGELFF.

The gene calls are TRBV11-2 and TRBJ2-3, with D maybe TRBD2 (6 bases). V was pared by 0 bases and J by 8 bases, with 9 bases between. Germline values: CDR1 SGHAT, CDR2 FQNNGV. The CDR3 runs to 13 residues. The CDR3 DNA reads as TGTGCCAGCAGCTTAGATAGGAGGGGTACGCAGTATTTT. Protein product: CASSLDRRGTQYF.

At least ten counts were recorded for this clonotype. The genes are TRBV12-5 and TRBJ2-5, with D tentatively TRBD2 (6 bases). Germline values: CDR1 LGHNT, CDR2 FRNRAP. The CDR3 sequence is 14 residues long. V was cut by 7 bases and J by 2 bases, with 14 bases left in between. For the CDR3, the DNA is TGTGCTAGTGAAGGGCGGGGTAATCAAGAGACCCAGTACTTC. Its translation is CASEGRGNQETQYF.

This clonotype was recorded many times. V gene TRBV10-1 combines with J gene TRBJ2-7; weak D call: TRBD2 (6 bases). CDR3 length: 16 amino acids. CDR1 and CDR2 from the germline V gene are WNHNN and SYGVQD (reference sequence). Trimming shortened V by 3 bases and J by 4 bases, and 19 bases separated the two germline ends. CDR3 residues: CASSESHDVAGYEQYF. Here the CDR3 DNA reads TGCGCCAGCAGTGAAAGTCACGACGTTGCGGGATACGAGCAGTACTTC.

This clonotype was counted ten times or more. The CDR3 bases are TGTGCCAGCAGTTACAGCGGGGGGGCCTCCTACGAGCAGTACTTC. This codes for CASSYSGGASYEQYF. The chain employs TRBV6-5 and TRBJ2-7; 10 bases line up with TRBD2. V dropped 2 bases and J dropped 0; count of bases not matched to a gene: 1. This CDR3 is built from 15 residues. Germline V gives CDR1 MNHEY, CDR2 SVGAGI.

This clonotype was detected once. V gene TRBV27 combines with J gene TRBJ1-2; 11 bases are a match to TRBD1. This CDR3 has 15 amino acids. Germline CDR1 MNHEY, CDR2 SMNVEV (reference sequence). J gave up 4 bases and V 6 bases, and 7 bases lay outside the gene matches. In nucleotides, the CDR3 is TGTGCCAGCAGCACGGGACAGGGGGAGGGCTATGGCTACACCTTC. Translating it yields CASSTGQGEGYGYTF.

In its sample, this clonotype was seen many times. The chain has TRBV6-2 or TRBV6-3 and TRBJ2-2, with D perhaps TRBD1 or TRBD2 (6 bases each). The CDR3 loop spans 15 amino acids. Germline CDR1 and CDR2: MNHEY and SVGEGT. V lost 5 bases to trimming and J lost 0 bases, with 10 bases between them. The CDR3 region has the DNA TGTGCCAGCAGTGGCGGGACAACGAACACCGGGGAGCTGTTTTTT. Residues: CASSGGTTNTGELFF.

The sample holds a few counts of this clonotype. The chain carries TRBV28 and TRBJ2-2; a possible D gene is TRBD2 (5 bases). Germline V gene sequence: CDR1 MDHEN, CDR2 SYDVKM. The ends were cut back, 5 bases at V and 4 bases at J, with 11 bases in the middle. This CDR3 region has 14 residues. As DNA, the CDR3 is TGTGCCAGCAGTCCAACGGGATTCACCGGGGAGCTGTTTTTT. It encodes CASSPTGFTGELFF.

This clonotype was recorded many times. V is TRBV20-1 and J is TRBJ1-2, with 8 nucleotides matching TRBD1. This CDR3 region has 16 residues. Germline values: CDR1 DFQATT, CDR2 SNEGSKA (reference sequence). The J segment lost 6 bases and the V segment lost 4 bases, leaving 16 bases of the junction unmatched. This CDR3 reads CSAIPLNLDREDGYTF. The CDR3 DNA sequence: TGCAGTGCTATCCCCCTAAACTTGGACAGGGAGGATGGCTACACCTTC.

This sequence joins TRBV6-1 and TRBJ2-5, with TRBD1 matching over 7 bases. The CDR3 has 15 amino acids. The germline V gene encodes CDR1 MNHNS and CDR2 SASEGT. Trimming removed 7 bases from V and 2 bases from J; junction bases left unmatched: 10. The chain's CDR3 is CASNHPGRGQETQYF. In DNA form, the CDR3 reads TGTGCCAGCAATCACCCGGGCAGGGGGCAAGAGACCCAGTACTTC.

This clonotype was counted many times. The chain combines TRBV29-1 with TRBJ1-1, with D unclear. Trimming pared 6 bases from V and 1 base from J, leaving 12 bases between. Germline V gives CDR1 SQVTM, CDR2 ANQGSEA. This CDR3 comprises 13 residues. CDR3 DNA sequence: TGCAGCGTCGACGCGTACCGGAACACTGAAGCTTTCTTT. Its translation is CSVDAYRNTEAFF.

About this clonotype: A read error is possible here, since a much larger clone lies one base away. The chain carries TRBV5-1 and TRBJ2-4; D perhaps matches TRBD2 (7 bases). The J call may be wrong; the DNA end is better matched by TRBJ2-1. The CDR3 runs 13 residues. CDR1 is SGHRS and CDR2 is YFSETQ in the germline V gene. Written as DNA, the CDR3 is TGCGCCAGCAGCGGTGGTGGGGGGGACATTCAGTTCTTC. Protein product: CASSGGGGDIQFF.

This clonotype has just a few counts. This chain joins TRBV18 and TRBJ2-7, with TRBD1 identical over 7 bases. With V trimmed by 5 bases and J by 2 bases, 0 bases remained unmatched. CDR1 KGHSH and CDR2 LQKENI come from the germline V gene. The CDR3 extends over 12 amino acids. The CDR3 region is CASSGTAYEQYF. In DNA form, the CDR3 reads TGTGCCAGCTCAGGGACAGCCTACGAGCAGTACTTC.